Presented here are 22 T cell receptor beta chains from one specimen sequenced in a study of T cells in Graves' hyperthyroidism and ophthalmopathy. From RNA transcripts, TCR beta CDR3 regions were amplified. The HTBI primer set drove a first-round RT-PCR of the TCR CDR3. TCRdb itself ran the multiplex PCR reads through MiXCR, one entry per CDR3 protein. The sample contains about 420,000 distinct CDR3 sequences, 15% to 17% of which appear only once. Sequenced material: blood. The origin of the receptors is a woman aged 18 to 35 with Graves' hyperthyroidism.

At least ten counts were recorded for this clonotype. The CDR3 sequence is CASSLGPVANTEAFF. CDR3 in DNA: TGCGCCAGCAGCTTGGGGCCCGTGGCTAACACTGAAGCTTTCTTT. The chain uses TRBV5-1 and TRBJ1-1; D gene uncertain. Germline CDR1 reads SGHRS; CDR2 reads YFSETQ. Trimming shortened V by 0 bases and J by 2 bases, and 11 bases separated the two germline ends. The CDR3 runs to 15 residues.

V usage is TRBV3-1 and J usage is TRBJ2-3; 8 bases agree with TRBD2. This CDR3 contains 14 residues. Germline CDR1 and CDR2: LGHDT and YNNKEL (reference sequence). Trimming removed 6 bases from V and 6 bases from J; junction bases left unmatched: 8. This CDR3 reads CASREIGGADTQYF. The DNA of the CDR3 is TGTGCCAGCAGAGAGATCGGGGGGGCCGATACGCAGTATTTT.

This clonotype has at least ten counts. CDR3 protein: CASRRYSGSTDTQYF. The DNA of the CDR3 is TGTGCCAGCAGACGTTACAGCGGGAGCACAGATACGCAGTATTTT. V and J are TRBV7-2 and TRBJ2-3; a possible D gene is TRBD2 (6 bases). V was trimmed by 6 bases and J by 0 bases, leaving 13 bases between them. Germline assignment: CDR1 SGHTA and CDR2 FQGNSA. This CDR3 has 15 amino acids.

Regarding this clonotype: Since a much larger clone is just one base distant, this may be a read error. The J gene is TRBJ2-4, the V gene TRBV5-1; TRBD1 matches 7 bases. The CDR3 covers 15 residues. Losses at the gene ends were 4 bases for V and 9 bases for J; bases not matched to a gene: 13. The germline CDR1 and CDR2 sequences are SGHRS and YFSETQ. The CDR3 loop is CASSIHTGEAAIQYF. The CDR3 DNA reads TGCGCCAGCAGCATTCATACAGGGGAAGCGGCCATTCAGTACTTC. Together with reference TRBV5-1 and TRBJ2-4, the CDR3 gives the full variable domain: KAGVTQTPRYLIKTRGQQVTLSCSPISGHRSVSWYQQTPGQGLQFLFEYFSETQRNKGNFPGRFSGRQFSNSRSEMNVSTLELGDSALYLCASSIHTGEAAIQYFGAGTRLSVL.

This clonotype was observed at least ten times. V gene TRBV20-1 combines with J gene TRBJ2-7, with unresolved D. Per germline, CDR1 DFQATT and CDR2 SNEGSKA (reference sequence). Trimming took off 5 bases at V and 0 bases at J, with 11 bases between the two ends. The CDR3 has 13 residues. CDR3 nucleotide sequence: TGCAGTGCTGTTACCAGGAGCTCCTACGAGCAGTACTTC. Amino acids: CSAVTRSSYEQYF.

This clonotype showed up many times. V usage is TRBV11-2 and J usage is TRBJ2-7, with no clear D. CDR1 SGHAT and CDR2 FQNNGV come from the germline V gene. Trimming removed 1 base at V and 0 bases at J, with 10 bases between. The CDR3 runs to 15 residues. CDR3 amino acids: CASSLAGQTSYEQYF. CDR3 DNA: TGTGCCAGCAGCTTAGCTGGGCAGACCTCCTACGAGCAGTACTTC.

The chain has TRBV9 and TRBJ2-3; 9 bases fit TRBD2. After removal of 1 base from V and 2 bases from J, the junction contained 11 bases not matched to a gene. This CDR3 spans 18 amino acids. The germline V gene encodes CDR1 SGDLS and CDR2 YYNGEE. The CDR3 spells CASSVTSGGPPPTDTQYF. CDR3 DNA sequence: TGTGCCAGCAGCGTAACGAGCGGGGGGCCGCCCCCCACAGATACGCAGTATTTT.

There are many counts of this clonotype. V and J are TRBV30 and TRBJ2-1; D is perhaps TRBD2 (7 bases). The CDR3 covers 12 residues. The germline V gene encodes CDR1 GTSNPN and CDR2 SVGIG (reference sequence). V lost 2 bases to trimming and J lost 9 bases, with 11 bases between them. The CDR3 coding sequence is TGTGCCTGGAGTCAGGGAGGGGGTGAGCAGTTCTTC. It codes for CAWSQGGGEQFF.

This clonotype came up many times. This chain connects TRBV12-3 or TRBV12-4 to TRBJ2-1, with a weak D call TRBD1 (6 bases). Trimming shortened V by 6 bases and J by 8 bases, and 20 bases separated the two germline ends. The CDR3 is 15 amino acids. CDR3 in amino acids: CASSLQGRYVHEQFF. DNA of the CDR3: TGTGCCAGCAGCCTACAGGGACGGTATGTCCATGAGCAGTTCTTC.

This clonotype was seen ten or more times. The chain employs TRBV5-5 and TRBJ2-7; maybe TRBD2 (6 bases). This CDR3 contains 15 residues. With 5 bases removed from V and 0 bases from J, the gap between germline ends came to 15 bases. Looked up from germline, CDR1 is SGHKS and CDR2 is YYEKEE (reference sequence). The CDR3 DNA reads as TGTGCCAGCAGTTGGCTGGCGGGGAGCTCCTACGAGCAGTACTTC. It encodes CASSWLAGSSYEQYF.

This clonotype was detected many times. The chain couples TRBV27 to TRBJ1-1; 7 bases match TRBD1. This CDR3 region has 14 residues. The ends lost 7 bases at V and 5 bases at J; junction bases unmatched: 10. Germline CDR1 is MNHEY and CDR2 is SMNVEV (reference sequence). The CDR3, as DNA: TGTGCCAGCACCCCACAGGGGTGGGGGACTGAAGCTTTCTTT. Residues: CASTPQGWGTEAFF.

This clonotype was recorded at least ten times. The chain is built from TRBV30 and TRBJ2-5; possibly TRBD2 for D (5 bases). Germline V gene data show CDR1 as GTSNPN and CDR2 as SVGIG (reference sequence). Deletions cut 2 bases from V and 6 bases from J, with 10 bases between. This CDR3 has 12 residues. The CDR3 nucleotides are TGTGCCTGGAGTTCGGTAGCGCAGACCCAGTACTTC. Protein sequence: CAWSSVAQTQYF.

The table lists this clonotype with many counts. The rearrangement joins TRBV19 to TRBJ2-1; TRBD2 matches 14 bases. Germline CDR1 is LNHDA and CDR2 is SQIVND (reference sequence). This CDR3 is 13 amino acids long. The ends lost 8 bases at V and 6 bases at J; junction bases unmatched: 0. CDR3 coding DNA: TGTGCCAGTGGACTAGCGGGAGGCAATGAGCAGTTCTTC. Protein sequence: CASGLAGGNEQFF.

This chain joins TRBV3-1 and TRBJ2-7; no definite D call. CDR1 LGHDT and CDR2 YNNKEL come from the germline V gene (reference sequence). The CDR3 covers 12 residues. V dropped 7 bases and J dropped 2 bases, with 9 bases sitting between them. The CDR3 nucleotides read TGTGCCAGCAACCTAAAGGCCTACGAGCAGTACTTC. Protein: CASNLKAYEQYF.

This clonotype was found many times. The genes are TRBV29-1 and TRBJ2-7; D is perhaps TRBD2 (5 bases). Germline loops: CDR1 SQVTM, CDR2 ANQGSEA. The V end lost 4 bases, the J end lost 3 bases, and 7 bases lay between the germline ends. The CDR3 runs 11 residues. CDR3 DNA: TGCAGCGTTGCGGACTTCTACGAGCAGTACTTC. Amino acids: CSVADFYEQYF.

The rearrangement uses TRBV3-1 and TRBJ1-6, with a weak D call TRBD1 (6 bases). Germline lookup yields CDR1 LGHDT and CDR2 YNNKEL (reference sequence). Trimming took off 4 bases at V and 7 bases at J, with 14 bases between the two ends. This CDR3 has 15 amino acids. Written as DNA, the CDR3 is TGTGCCAGCAGCCTAGACAGACAGGAAAATTCACCCCTCCACTTT. This sequence encodes CASSLDRQENSPLHF.

This chain joins TRBV7-3 and TRBJ2-1; no firm D call. Trimming removed 2 bases from V and 3 bases from J, with 11 bases in between. CDR3 length: 15 residues. CDR1 and CDR2 from the germline V gene are SGHTA and FQGTGA. In nucleotides, the CDR3 is TGTGCCAGCAGCTTACTTCCTAGTATCTACAATGAGCAGTTCTTC. Residues: CASSLLPSIYNEQFF. Full variable domain (outside the CDR3, taken from reference TRBV7-3 and TRBJ2-1): GAGVSQTPSNKVTEKGKYVELRCDPISGHTALYWYRQSLGQGPEFLIYFQGTGAADDSGLPNDRFFAVRPEGSVSTLKIQRTERGDSAVYLCASSLLPSIYNEQFFGPGTRLTVL.

This clonotype was recorded a few times. V usage is TRBV7-2 and J usage is TRBJ2-1; no clear D. V lost 3 bases, J lost 4 bases, and 7 bases lay in between. Per germline, CDR1 SGHTA and CDR2 FQGNSA. This CDR3 region has 13 residues. The CDR3 region is CASSLVVYNEQFF. The CDR3 DNA reads as TGTGCCAGCAGCTTGGTCGTATACAATGAGCAGTTCTTC.

This clonotype occurred many times. The chain employs TRBV28 and TRBJ2-3; TRBD2 aligns across 13 bases. The trim removed 6 bases at V and 2 bases at J, leaving 5 bases unmatched. This CDR3 comprises 16 residues. CDR1 and CDR2 from the germline V gene are MDHEN and SYDVKM. CDR3 region: CASSGTSGEITDTQYF. As DNA, the CDR3 is TGTGCCAGCAGCGGGACTAGCGGGGAAATCACAGATACGCAGTATTTT.

In its sample, this clonotype was seen many times. This sequence joins TRBV2 and TRBJ2-7; 12 positions match TRBD2. The CDR3 runs 14 residues. The germline CDR1 and CDR2 sequences are SNHLY and FYNNEI. J gave up 7 bases and V 4 bases, and 5 bases lay outside the gene matches. The CDR3 protein is CASSGLAGAAEQYF. Written as DNA, the CDR3 is TGTGCCAGCAGTGGACTAGCGGGAGCTGCTGAGCAGTACTTC.

This clonotype was seen ten or more times. The V call is TRBV10-1, the J call TRBJ2-3, with TRBD1 identical over 11 bases. Germline trimming cut 3 bases from V and 3 bases from J; bases unmatched to any gene: 5. The CDR3 is 16 amino acids. Germline-derived CDR1 and CDR2 are WNHNN and SYGVQD (reference sequence). Written as DNA, the CDR3 is TGCGCCAGCAGTGACTCCGGGACAGGGGGGACAGATACGCAGTATTTT. Protein: CASSDSGTGGTDTQYF.

This clonotype was detected many times. The chain combines TRBV10-3 with TRBJ2-3, with TRBD2 identical over 9 bases. Germline V lookup: CDR1 ENHRY, CDR2 SYGVKD. The V and J ends lost 4 bases and 5 bases, in that order; junction bases with no gene match: 4. The CDR3 totals 14 residues. The CDR3 DNA reads as TGTGCCATCAGTGTTGTACTAGCGGGAGATACGCAGTATTTT. Its protein product is CAISVVLAGDTQYF.